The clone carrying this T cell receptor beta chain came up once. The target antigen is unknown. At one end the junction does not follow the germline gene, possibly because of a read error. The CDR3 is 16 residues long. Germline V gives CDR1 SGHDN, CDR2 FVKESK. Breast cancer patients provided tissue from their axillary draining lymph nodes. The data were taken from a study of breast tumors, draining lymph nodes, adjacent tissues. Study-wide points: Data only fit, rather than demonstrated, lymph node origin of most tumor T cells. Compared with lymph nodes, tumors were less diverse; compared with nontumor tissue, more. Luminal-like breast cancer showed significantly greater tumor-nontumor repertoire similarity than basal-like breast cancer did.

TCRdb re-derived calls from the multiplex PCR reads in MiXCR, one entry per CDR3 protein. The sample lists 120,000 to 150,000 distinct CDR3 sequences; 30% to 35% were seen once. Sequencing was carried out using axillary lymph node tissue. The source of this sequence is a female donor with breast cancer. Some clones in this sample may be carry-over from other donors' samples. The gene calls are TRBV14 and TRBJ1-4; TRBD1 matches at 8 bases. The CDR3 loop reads CASSQQAGGASETLFF. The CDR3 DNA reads TGTGCCAGCAGCCAGCAAGCAGGGGGCGCCTCCGAAACACTGTTTTTC.